A few counts support the clone carrying this T cell receptor beta chain. Its antigen is not identified. After removal of 5 bases from V and 7 bases from J, the junction contained 5 bases not matched to a gene. CDR1 and CDR2 (germline): SGHTA, FQGTGA. The CDR3 runs 13 residues. All of the isolated RNA was reverse transcribed, so expressed TCRB transcripts were sequenced. The table came from immunoSEQ multiplex PCR; TCRdb's copy has only in-frame clones and leaves some out. The table includes 140,000 to 150,000 clones, about 10% detected once. The entry originates in a study of beta chain features in type 1 diabetes. Study-wide points: There were fewer insertions and more deletions at the VDJ junctions of type 1 diabetes patients. A potential influence of HLA type upon TCRB rearrangement remained unresolved herein.

Researchers reported sorting CD4+ naive, central memory, regulatory and stem cell-like memory cells via CD45RO/CCR7/CD25/CD127/CD95/CD27. The TCR was taken from a man aged 18 to 30 in good health. Sequenced: naive CD4+ T cells from blood. V gene TRBV7-3 combines with J gene TRBJ2-3; 8 nucleotides align to TRBD2. Here the CDR3 reads CASSATSANTQYF. CDR3 nucleotide sequence: TGTGCCAGCAGCGCGACTAGCGCTAATACGCAGTATTTT.